The rows below give T cell receptor beta chains drawn from one sample of a study of T cell repertoires in cytomegalovirus infection. No antigen is known for these receptors. TCRdb called the reads again in MiXCR, with one record for every CDR3 protein. In the table there are roughly 500,000 distinct CDR3 sequences, roughly 34% of which are singletons. Sequenced here: cultured PBMCs, sampled from culture after CMV antigen stimulation. The receptors were gathered from a human donor in good health (CMV status not recorded). Some clones in this sample may be carry-over from other donors' samples. CDR3s include the opening cysteine and the closing phenylalanine or tryptophan. A D gene is named only where the DNA matches it firmly. Clone size, where shown, is once, few, many, or a class for clones that have expanded.

j_gene	v_gene	abundance	d_gene	CDR3aa	CDR3nt
TRBJ2-5	TRBV11-3	NA	NA	CASSSPRYGGPQETQYF	TGTGCCAGCAGCTCCCCCAGATATGGCGGACCCCAAGAGACCCAGTACTTC
TRBJ2-3	TRBV3-1	NA	TRBD2	CASSQAAAGALDTQYF	TGTGCCAGCAGCCAAGCGGCAGCGGGAGCCTTAGATACGCAGTATTTT
TRBJ2-1	TRBV5-6	NA	NA	CASSTPQGRDEFF	TGTGCCAGCAGCACCCCACAGGGAAGGGATGAGTTCTTC
TRBJ2-2	TRBV27	few	TRBD1	CASSWRQGFGGELFF	TGTGCCAGCAGTTGGCGACAGGGGTTCGGCGGGGAGCTGTTTTTT
TRBJ1-5	TRBV6-2/TRBV6-3	NA	NA	CASSSGHSSGSNQPQHF	TGTGCCAGCAGTTCGGGACATTCCTCAGGTAGCAATCAGCCCCAGCATTTT
TRBJ2-7	TRBV7-2	few	TRBD2	CASSLVSGGMNEQYF	TGTGCCAGCAGCTTAGTGTCGGGGGGGATGAACGAGCAGTACTTC
TRBJ2-5	TRBV7-2	many	NA	CASSLRPGGYQETQYF	TGTGCCAGCAGCTTACGCCCCGGGGGATACCAAGAGACCCAGTACTTC
TRBJ2-5	TRBV6-2/TRBV6-3	NA	TRBD2	CASRKGASGQETQYF	TGTGCCAGCAGAAAAGGTGCTAGCGGTCAAGAGACCCAGTACTTC
TRBJ2-1	TRBV20-1	NA	TRBD2	CSASSGEGMDEQFF	TGCAGTGCTAGTTCGGGGGAGGGAATGGATGAGCAGTTCTTC
TRBJ2-1	TRBV12-3/TRBV12-4	few	TRBD2	CASSLQLAGIRRDEQFF	TGTGCCAGCAGTTTACAGCTAGCGGGTATCCGACGGGATGAGCAGTTCTTC
TRBJ2-3	TRBV7-2	many	TRBD2	CASSASGRASVDTQYF	TGTGCCAGCAGTGCTAGCGGGAGGGCCTCGGTAGATACGCAGTATTTT
TRBJ2-4	TRBV5-4	many	TRBD1	CASSYGTGKLGIQYF	TGTGCCAGCAGCTACGGGACAGGGAAATTAGGCATTCAGTACTTC
TRBJ1-4	TRBV19	few	NA	CASSMEPDATNEKLFF	TGTGCCAGTAGTATGGAACCAGATGCAACTAATGAAAAACTGTTTTTT
TRBJ2-7	TRBV10-3	NA	TRBD1	CAISDGQDGEQYF	TGTGCCATCAGTGACGGACAGGATGGCGAGCAGTACTTC
TRBJ1-1	TRBV6-1	NA	TRBD1	CASSPGTGGAAEAFF	TGTGCCAGCAGTCCCGGGACAGGGGGCGCGGCTGAAGCTTTCTTT
TRBJ2-4	TRBV12-3/TRBV12-4	NA	TRBD2	CASSFTSGNIQYF	TGTGCCAGCAGTTTCACTAGCGGAAACATTCAGTACTTC
TRBJ2-1	TRBV10-3	NA	NA	CAIRSSYNEQFF	TGTGCCATCAGAAGTTCCTACAATGAGCAGTTCTTC
TRBJ2-3	TRBV7-2	NA	NA	CASSLAGDRTQYF	TGTGCCAGCAGCTTAGCGGGAGATAGAACGCAGTATTTT
TRBJ2-7	TRBV4-3	NA	TRBD2	CASSQGVAGGYEQYF	TGCGCCAGCAGCCAGGGAGTAGCGGGAGGATACGAGCAGTACTTC
TRBJ1-4	TRBV19	few	TRBD1	CASIPGQGKRKLFF	TGTGCCAGTATTCCGGGACAGGGAAAACGAAAACTGTTTTTT
TRBJ2-7	TRBV11-2	NA	TRBD2	CASSLVLAGGAYEQYF	TGTGCCAGCAGCTTAGTTTTGGCGGGAGGCGCCTACGAGCAGTACTTC
TRBJ2-3	TRBV15	NA	TRBD2	CATSRDSGSGSSDTQYF	TGTGCCACCAGCAGAGATTCGGGTAGCGGGAGCTCGGATACGCAGTATTTT
TRBJ2-1	TRBV28	few	NA	CASRRDSYYNEQFF	TGTGCCAGCAGAAGGGACTCCTATTACAATGAGCAGTTCTTC
TRBJ2-5	TRBV7-6	NA	NA	CASSSSMQTQYF	TGTGCCAGCAGCTCCAGCATGCAGACCCAGTACTTC
TRBJ2-1	TRBV11-2	few	TRBD2	CASSPRGRDEQFF	TGTGCCAGCAGCCCCCGCGGGAGGGATGAGCAGTTCTTC
TRBJ2-5	TRBV20-1	NA	TRBD2	CSANWGLAGRLYQETQYF	TGCAGTGCTAATTGGGGACTAGCGGGACGGTTGTACCAAGAGACCCAGTACTTC
TRBJ2-1	TRBV24-1	few	TRBD2	CATSHGPSGIDNEQFF	TGTGCCACCAGTCACGGGCCTAGCGGGATAGACAATGAGCAGTTCTTC
TRBJ2-3	TRBV19	few	NA	CASKFGLAQETDTQYF	TGTGCCAGTAAATTCGGGCTAGCGCAAGAAACAGATACGCAGTATTTT
TRBJ2-3	TRBV9	NA	TRBD2	CASSVKRERQDTQYF	TGTGCCAGCAGCGTTAAGCGGGAGAGGCAAGATACGCAGTATTTT
TRBJ2-3	TRBV7-2	few	NA	CASSSRKGEGTDTQYF	TGTGCCAGCAGCTCTCGTAAGGGGGAGGGCACAGATACGCAGTATTTT
TRBJ1-2	TRBV4-3	NA	TRBD1	CASSQDRGTGGTGGYTF	TGCGCCAGCAGCCAAGATAGGGGGACAGGGGGCACAGGTGGCTACACCTTC
TRBJ2-6	TRBV7-2	many	NA	CASSLAGGTSSGANVLTF	TGTGCCAGCAGCTTAGCGGGCGGTACAAGCTCTGGGGCCAACGTCCTGACTTTC
TRBJ2-5	TRBV4-3	NA	NA	CASSQRVMGQAETQYF	TGCGCCAGCAGCCAAAGGGTCATGGGCCAAGCTGAGACCCAGTACTTC
TRBJ2-1	TRBV9	NA	NA	CASSEKVEGVAEQFF	TGTGCCAGCAGCGAAAAAGTGGAGGGAGTTGCTGAGCAGTTCTTC
TRBJ2-2	TRBV20-1	NA	NA	CSAAHYPNTGELFF	TGCAGTGCTGCGCACTATCCAAACACCGGGGAGCTGTTTTTT
TRBJ2-1	TRBV4-1	NA	TRBD1	CASSTPTGDSYNEQFF	TGCGCCAGCAGCACCCCTACAGGGGACTCCTACAATGAGCAGTTCTTC
TRBJ1-6	TRBV7-2	few	TRBD1	CASKQGGTLHF	TGTGCCAGCAAGCAGGGGGGTACGCTCCACTTT
TRBJ2-7	TRBV28	few	NA	CASSLSGLEQYF	TGTGCCAGCAGTTTATCAGGGCTCGAGCAGTACTTC
TRBJ2-7	TRBV7-2	many	TRBD2	CASSPWGVAGPTEQYF	TGTGCCAGCAGCCCCTGGGGGGTAGCGGGACCCACCGAGCAGTACTTC
TRBJ2-1	TRBV19	few	NA	CASSNPGDHNEQFF	TGTGCCAGTAGCAACCCCGGGGATCACAATGAGCAGTTCTTC
TRBJ2-1	TRBV6-2/TRBV6-3	few	NA	CASSPVGALYNEQFF	TGTGCCAGCAGTCCAGTTGGTGCGCTCTACAATGAGCAGTTCTTC
TRBJ1-1	TRBV28	NA	NA	CASSLPATENTEAFF	TGTGCCAGCAGTTTACCCGCGACAGAAAACACTGAAGCTTTCTTT